The subject of this entry is one TCR beta chain. CDR1 KGHSH and CDR2 LQKENI come from the germline V gene. The CDR3 consists of 14 residues. With 5 bases removed from V and 2 bases from J, the gap between germline ends came to 13 bases. Only in-frame clones appear in the TCRdb table, and some are missing; sequencing was by immunoSEQ multiplex PCR. The sample lists 130,000 or so clones, around 90% occurring once. This sample stems from a study of T cells in localized non-small cell lung cancer. The origin of this receptor is a female donor older than 55 with stage I lung adenocarcinoma. The sample here was peripheral blood, taken before any cancer treatment. The chain is built from TRBV18 and TRBJ2-7, with a possible D match to TRBD1 (5 bases). Here the CDR3 reads CASSLQVVPYEQYF. DNA of the CDR3: TGTGCCAGCTCATTACAGGTGGTTCCCTACGAGCAGTACTTC.